A selection of T cell receptor beta chains follows, all from one sample in a study of cytomegalovirus exposure and HLA in healthy donors. TCRdb keeps only in-frame clones here, not all; method: immunoSEQ multiplex PCR. The table has around 130,000 clones, 75% seen once. The material sequenced was PBMCs. These receptors all come from a man under 40 in good health and CMV-seronegative. Each CDR3 is given with its conserved first and last residue. A D gene is named only where the DNA matches it firmly. The size field is filled for only some rows; it gives once, few, many or a size class.

cdr3_aa: CATENGQGETQYF
cdr3_nt: TGTGCCACCGAGAACGGACAGGGAGAGACCCAGTACTTC
j_call: TRBJ2-5
clone_size: -
d_call: TRBD1
v_call: TRBV6-5

cdr3_aa: CSVFSNGIEYGYTF
cdr3_nt: TGCAGCGTTTTTTCAAACGGGATAGAATATGGCTACACCTTC
j_call: TRBJ1-2
clone_size: -
d_call: -
v_call: TRBV29-1

cdr3_aa: CSATQGSYTF
cdr3_nt: TGCAGTGCTACGCAGGGTAGCTACACCTTC
j_call: TRBJ1-2
clone_size: -
d_call: -
v_call: TRBV20-1

cdr3_aa: CASSLLGNARGGYTF
cdr3_nt: TGTGCCAGCAGCCTCCTTGGAAACGCCCGGGGTGGCTACACCTTC
j_call: TRBJ1-2
clone_size: -
d_call: -
v_call: TRBV7-9

cdr3_aa: CASKTSGGQETQYF
cdr3_nt: TGTGCCAGCAAAACTAGCGGGGGGCAAGAGACCCAGTACTTC
j_call: TRBJ2-5
clone_size: -
d_call: TRBD2
v_call: TRBV28

cdr3_aa: CASSLGQGGEQYF
cdr3_nt: TGTGCCAGCAGCTTAGGACAGGGAGGCGAGCAGTACTTC
j_call: TRBJ2-7
clone_size: once
d_call: -
v_call: TRBV7-9

cdr3_aa: CASSGQYYEQYF
cdr3_nt: TGTGCCAGTAGTGGACAGTACTACGAGCAGTACTTC
j_call: TRBJ2-7
clone_size: -
d_call: -
v_call: TRBV19

cdr3_aa: CASSLGHNYEQYF
cdr3_nt: TGTGCCAGCAGCCTGGGACACAACTACGAGCAGTACTTC
j_call: TRBJ2-7
clone_size: once
d_call: -
v_call: TRBV4-2

cdr3_aa: CATSAGEGEQFF
cdr3_nt: TGTGCCACCAGCGCCGGGGAGGGTGAGCAGTTCTTC
j_call: TRBJ2-1
clone_size: -
d_call: TRBD2
v_call: TRBV15

cdr3_aa: CASAPGQATYEQYF
cdr3_nt: TGTGCCAGTGCCCCGGGACAGGCTACCTACGAGCAGTACTTC
j_call: TRBJ2-7
clone_size: few
d_call: TRBD1
v_call: TRBV19

cdr3_aa: CASSLVGRGTDTQYF
cdr3_nt: TGTGCCAGCAGCTTAGTGGGGAGAGGCACAGATACGCAGTATTTT
j_call: TRBJ2-3
clone_size: -
d_call: -
v_call: TRBV7-2

cdr3_aa: CASSQALTGTSGPSSYNEQFF
cdr3_nt: TGCGCCAGCAGCCAAGCCCTAACCGGGACTAGCGGCCCTAGCTCCTACAATGAGCAGTTCTTC
j_call: TRBJ2-1
clone_size: -
d_call: TRBD2
v_call: TRBV4-1

cdr3_aa: CASSLADRRGETQYF
cdr3_nt: TGTGCTAGCAGCTTAGCTGACAGGCGGGGGGAGACCCAGTACTTC
j_call: TRBJ2-5
clone_size: once
d_call: -
v_call: TRBV7-7

cdr3_aa: CATSRGTDQETQYF
cdr3_nt: TGTGCCACCTCCAGGGGGACAGACCAAGAGACCCAGTACTTC
j_call: TRBJ2-5
clone_size: -
d_call: TRBD1
v_call: TRBV2

cdr3_aa: CASSELRVPTNEKLFF
cdr3_nt: TGTGCCAGCAGTGAATTGAGGGTTCCAACTAATGAAAAACTGTTTTTT
j_call: TRBJ1-4
clone_size: -
d_call: -
v_call: TRBV6-1

cdr3_aa: CASSLAPHPVGRVPYEQYF
cdr3_nt: TGTGCCAGCAGCTTAGCACCCCACCCCGTTGGCAGGGTACCCTACGAGCAGTACTTC
j_call: TRBJ2-7
clone_size: -
d_call: -
v_call: TRBV11-1

cdr3_aa: CASSPNGASGSGEQYF
cdr3_nt: TGTGCCAGCAGCCCCAACGGGGCTAGCGGGAGTGGCGAGCAGTACTTC
j_call: TRBJ2-7
clone_size: -
d_call: TRBD2
v_call: TRBV9

cdr3_aa: CASSSLLQETQYF
cdr3_nt: TGTGCCAGCAGCTCACTCCTCCAAGAGACCCAGTACTTC
j_call: TRBJ2-5
clone_size: -
d_call: -
v_call: TRBV7-6

cdr3_aa: CASSEGLANYEQYF
cdr3_nt: TGTGCCAGCAGCGAGGGACTAGCAAACTACGAGCAGTACTTC
j_call: TRBJ2-7
clone_size: -
d_call: TRBD2
v_call: TRBV5-4

cdr3_aa: CASSFSRGRNYGYTF
cdr3_nt: TGTGCCAGCAGCTTTAGCAGGGGGCGGAACTATGGCTACACCTTC
j_call: TRBJ1-2
clone_size: -
d_call: TRBD1
v_call: TRBV5-4

cdr3_aa: CASSLLGRGTGELFF
cdr3_nt: TGTGCCAGCAGCTTACTGGGGCGCGGCACCGGGGAGCTGTTTTTT
j_call: TRBJ2-2
clone_size: -
d_call: -
v_call: TRBV7-2

cdr3_aa: CASNGHLNTGELFF
cdr3_nt: TGTGCCAGTAATGGACACTTGAACACCGGGGAGCTGTTTTTT
j_call: TRBJ2-2
clone_size: -
d_call: -
v_call: TRBV19

cdr3_aa: CASSSAGTYEQYF
cdr3_nt: TGTGCCAGCAGCTCAGCCGGGACCTACGAGCAGTACTTC
j_call: TRBJ2-7
clone_size: few
d_call: -
v_call: TRBV7-6

cdr3_aa: CSANRGQPQHF
cdr3_nt: TGCAGTGCTAACAGGGGGCAGCCCCAGCATTTT
j_call: TRBJ1-5
clone_size: -
d_call: TRBD1
v_call: TRBV20-1

cdr3_aa: CAWSRGGGNQPQHF
cdr3_nt: TGTGCCTGGTCCCGTGGAGGGGGCAATCAGCCCCAGCATTTT
j_call: TRBJ1-5
clone_size: -
d_call: -
v_call: TRBV30

cdr3_aa: CASNLAGGLGEQFF
cdr3_nt: TGCGCCAGCAACCTAGCGGGAGGTCTGGGTGAGCAGTTCTTC
j_call: TRBJ2-1
clone_size: -
d_call: TRBD2
v_call: TRBV5-1

cdr3_aa: CASSPVRGNTDTQYF
cdr3_nt: TGCGCCAGCAGCCCGGTGAGGGGGAACACAGATACGCAGTATTTT
j_call: TRBJ2-3
clone_size: -
d_call: -
v_call: TRBV5-1

cdr3_aa: CASSPDRVTGEQYF
cdr3_nt: TGTGCCAGCAGTCCGGACAGGGTAACGGGAGAGCAGTACTTC
j_call: TRBJ2-7
clone_size: -
d_call: TRBD1
v_call: TRBV6-5

cdr3_aa: CASSITAGYEQYF
cdr3_nt: TGTGCCAGTAGTATAACGGCAGGATACGAGCAGTACTTC
j_call: TRBJ2-7
clone_size: -
d_call: -
v_call: TRBV19

cdr3_aa: CASSSGQGTEAFF
cdr3_nt: TGTGCCAGCAGCTCGGGACAGGGCACTGAAGCTTTCTTT
j_call: TRBJ1-1
clone_size: -
d_call: TRBD1
v_call: TRBV7-2

cdr3_aa: CASSDLTEAFF
cdr3_nt: TGTGCCAGCAGTGACCTTACTGAAGCTTTCTTT
j_call: TRBJ1-1
clone_size: -
d_call: -
v_call: TRBV6-1

cdr3_aa: CASSYTSPETQYF
cdr3_nt: TGTGCCAGCAGCTATACTAGCCCGGAGACCCAGTACTTC
j_call: TRBJ2-5
clone_size: -
d_call: -
v_call: TRBV7-9

cdr3_aa: CASSLTRPPAGGRTDTQYF
cdr3_nt: TGTGCCAGCAGTTTGACCCGCCCCCCAGCGGGGGGACGCACAGATACGCAGTATTTT
j_call: TRBJ2-3
clone_size: -
d_call: TRBD2
v_call: TRBV27

cdr3_aa: CASSFKGGGAFF
cdr3_nt: TGTGCCAGCAGCTTTAAGGGAGGGGGAGCTTTCTTT
j_call: TRBJ1-1
clone_size: -
d_call: -
v_call: TRBV7-2

cdr3_aa: CASSYSAGMSNEKLFF
cdr3_nt: TGTGCCAGCAGTTACTCGGCGGGGATGTCTAATGAAAAACTGTTTTTT
j_call: TRBJ1-4
clone_size: -
d_call: -
v_call: TRBV6-5

cdr3_aa: CASSEGLTNTEAFF
cdr3_nt: TGTGCCAGCAGTGAAGGACTGACGAACACTGAAGCTTTCTTT
j_call: TRBJ1-1
clone_size: -
d_call: -
v_call: TRBV2

cdr3_aa: CASIRGGARVIGYTF
cdr3_nt: TGTGCCAGCATCCGAGGGGGTGCCCGGGTAATTGGCTACACCTTC
j_call: TRBJ1-2
clone_size: few
d_call: -
v_call: TRBV28

cdr3_aa: CASSLKIDPQGNEQFF
cdr3_nt: TGCGCCAGCAGCTTGAAAATTGACCCCCAGGGCAATGAGCAGTTCTTC
j_call: TRBJ2-1
clone_size: once
d_call: -
v_call: TRBV5-1

cdr3_aa: CASSQAFAGYNEQFF
cdr3_nt: TGCGCCAGCAGCCAAGCTTTCGCAGGGTACAATGAGCAGTTCTTC
j_call: TRBJ2-1
clone_size: -
d_call: -
v_call: TRBV4-3

cdr3_aa: CASSVGGGASYEQYF
cdr3_nt: TGCGCCAGCAGCGTGGGGGGGGGCGCGAGCTACGAGCAGTACTTC
j_call: TRBJ2-7
clone_size: -
d_call: -
v_call: TRBV5-1

cdr3_aa: CASSQDAGTDTQYF
cdr3_nt: TGCGCCAGCAGCCAAGATGCAGGAACTGATACGCAGTATTTT
j_call: TRBJ2-3
clone_size: -
d_call: -
v_call: TRBV4-1

cdr3_aa: CASRLAGDTDTQYF
cdr3_nt: TGCGCCAGCAGACTAGCGGGAGATACAGATACGCAGTATTTT
j_call: TRBJ2-3
clone_size: -
d_call: TRBD2
v_call: TRBV4-1

cdr3_aa: CASSSGLAPDTQYF
cdr3_nt: TGTGCCAGCAGCTCGGGACTGGCTCCGGATACGCAGTATTTT
j_call: TRBJ2-3
clone_size: -
d_call: -
v_call: TRBV7-8

cdr3_aa: CASSFNRQGGGSDTQYF
cdr3_nt: TGCGCCAGCAGCTTCAACCGACAGGGAGGCGGATCAGATACGCAGTATTTT
j_call: TRBJ2-3
clone_size: -
d_call: -
v_call: TRBV5-1

cdr3_aa: CASSSSGMIQETQYF
cdr3_nt: TGTGCCAGCAGCTCGAGCGGGATGATCCAAGAGACCCAGTACTTC
j_call: TRBJ2-5
clone_size: -
d_call: TRBD2
v_call: TRBV7-8

cdr3_aa: CASSPAPIPRGPRETQYF
cdr3_nt: TGCGCCAGCAGCCCAGCCCCAATCCCCCGCGGCCCTCGGGAGACCCAGTACTTC
j_call: TRBJ2-5
clone_size: few
d_call: -
v_call: TRBV4-1

cdr3_aa: CASMSVDTQYF
cdr3_nt: TGCGCCAGCATGTCCGTGGATACGCAGTATTTT
j_call: TRBJ2-3
clone_size: -
d_call: -
v_call: TRBV5-1

cdr3_aa: CAWSPSGSRPDTQYF
cdr3_nt: TGTGCCTGGAGTCCTAGCGGGAGTAGGCCAGATACGCAGTATTTT
j_call: TRBJ2-3
clone_size: few
d_call: TRBD2
v_call: TRBV30

cdr3_aa: CASSAGVGGYTF
cdr3_nt: TGTGCCAGCAGTGCGGGGGTTGGCGGCTACACCTTC
j_call: TRBJ1-2
clone_size: once
d_call: -
v_call: TRBV25-1

cdr3_aa: CASSLSGIGTDTQYF
cdr3_nt: TGTGCCAGCAGTCTAAGCGGGATTGGCACAGATACGCAGTATTTT
j_call: TRBJ2-3
clone_size: -
d_call: TRBD2
v_call: TRBV6-1

cdr3_aa: CASSQDTRRGDLNEKLFF
cdr3_nt: TGCGCCAGCAGCCAAGATACTCGGCGCGGGGACCTTAATGAAAAACTGTTTTTT
j_call: TRBJ1-4
clone_size: -
d_call: -
v_call: TRBV4-3

cdr3_aa: CAISDGQASGNTIYF
cdr3_nt: TGTGCCATCAGTGATGGACAGGCCTCTGGAAACACCATATATTTT
j_call: TRBJ1-3
clone_size: -
d_call: TRBD1
v_call: TRBV10-3

cdr3_aa: CSVESPENTEAFF
cdr3_nt: TGCAGCGTTGAATCCCCAGAGAACACTGAAGCTTTCTTT
j_call: TRBJ1-1
clone_size: few
d_call: -
v_call: TRBV29-1

cdr3_aa: CASSSIAGGPDTGELFF
cdr3_nt: TGTGCCAGCTCATCAATAGCGGGAGGGCCGGACACCGGGGAGCTGTTTTTT
j_call: TRBJ2-2
clone_size: -
d_call: TRBD2
v_call: TRBV18

cdr3_aa: CASSLSGGRSTDTQYF
cdr3_nt: TGCGCCAGCAGCTTGTCGGGCGGGAGGAGCACAGATACGCAGTATTTT
j_call: TRBJ2-3
clone_size: few
d_call: TRBD2
v_call: TRBV5-1

cdr3_aa: CASSLTGGEGTEAFF
cdr3_nt: TGTGCCAGCAGTTTAACAGGGGGCGAGGGCACTGAAGCTTTCTTT
j_call: TRBJ1-1
clone_size: -
d_call: TRBD1
v_call: TRBV28

cdr3_aa: CASIPGGLNTEAFF
cdr3_nt: TGTGCCAGCATCCCAGGGGGTCTGAACACTGAAGCTTTCTTT
j_call: TRBJ1-1
clone_size: -
d_call: TRBD1
v_call: TRBV6-5

cdr3_aa: CASSFGTSSGTGELFF
cdr3_nt: TGTGCCAGCAGCTTCGGGACTTCCTCGGGCACCGGGGAGCTGTTTTTT
j_call: TRBJ2-2
clone_size: -
d_call: -
v_call: TRBV7-9

cdr3_aa: CASRILAGEPSYEQYF
cdr3_nt: TGTGCAAGTCGCATACTAGCGGGAGAACCCTCCTACGAGCAGTACTTC
j_call: TRBJ2-7
clone_size: -
d_call: -
v_call: TRBV12-2

cdr3_aa: CASSQDNSGHAYEQYF
cdr3_nt: TGCGCCAGCAGCCAAGATAATAGCGGTCACGCCTACGAGCAGTACTTC
j_call: TRBJ2-7
clone_size: -
d_call: -
v_call: TRBV4-1